The clone carrying this T cell receptor beta chain occurred a few times. Its antigen remains unknown. This specimen belongs to a study of T cells after yellow fever vaccination. Overall study context: With SMART-Seq v4 Ultra Low Input, the fractions containing low cell numbers were prepared.

After removal of 0 bases from V and 4 bases from J, the junction contained 4 bases not matched to a gene. The CDR3 is 14 amino acids. CDR1 is DFQATT, CDR2 SNEGSKA, per germline (reference sequence). Overall study findings and caveats: Abundant clonotypes from the bulk population could get into FACS-sorted repertoires as contaminants.

By 5'RACE template switching, TCR cDNA was produced, with a universal primer site and UMIs added in the process. TCRdb reanalysed the 5' RACE reads using MiXCR and keeps one entry per CDR3 protein. The data show approximately 170,000 distinct CDR3 sequences, 11% seen once. The chain has TRBV20-1 and TRBJ2-7; 9 bases are a match to TRBD1. Sequencing was performed on CD8+ T cells sorted from PBMCs, taken 15 days after the yellow fever booster vaccination. This receptor was identified in a man between 18 and 35 years old who received the YFV17D yellow fever vaccine. The CDR3 here is CSARDGGTGYEQYV. Here the CDR3 DNA reads TGCAGTGCTAGAGATGGAGGGACAGGGTACGAGCAGTACGTC.